Below are 25 T cell receptor beta chains sequenced from a single sample in a study of T cell changes during pregnancy in multiple sclerosis. TCRdb's copy holds only in-frame clones and misses some; the assay was immunoSEQ multiplex PCR. The sample carries 57,000 or so clones, roughly 88% recorded once. Material: peripheral blood, obtained in the first trimester of pregnancy. These receptors originate from a female donor with multiple sclerosis, enrolled in a pregnancy study.

Written as DNA, the CDR3 is TGTGCCAGCAGCTCCCTGGGGGGGAGATGGGTCTACGAGCAGTACTTC. This codes for CASSSLGGRWVYEQYF. J is TRBJ2-7 and V is TRBV5-5; 7 bases agree with TRBD2. V was pared by 3 bases and J by 3 bases, with 12 bases of the junction left unmatched. Germline CDR1 and CDR2: SGHKS and YYEKEE (reference sequence). This CDR3 has 16 residues.

CDR3 DNA: TGTGCCAGCATGAAGGGAGGCAGAGGCACCGGGGAGCTGTTTTTT. Protein product: CASMKGGRGTGELFF. This sequence joins TRBV6-5 and TRBJ2-2, with D tentatively TRBD2 (6 bases). Looked up from germline, CDR1 is MNHEY and CDR2 is SVGAGI. The V end lost 7 bases, the J end lost 4 bases, and 16 bases lay between the germline ends. CDR3 size: 15 residues.

This clone was picked up a small number of times. The chain joins TRBV19 to TRBJ1-5; D might be TRBD1 (6 bases). The germline V gene has CDR1 LNHDA and CDR2 SQIVND (reference sequence). Deletions cut 3 bases from V and 7 bases from J, with 16 bases between. CDR3 length: 15 amino acids. The CDR3 region has the DNA TGTGCCAGTAGTATCGGACAGAAAAGGTTCCAGCCCCAGCATTTT. Amino acids: CASSIGQKRFQPQHF.

The chain employs TRBV6-5 and TRBJ2-5; 8 bases agree with TRBD2. This CDR3 has 14 residues. Losses at the gene ends were 6 bases for V and 7 bases for J; bases not matched to a gene: 10. Looked up from germline, CDR1 is MNHEY and CDR2 is SVGAGI. Written as DNA, the CDR3 is TGTGCCAGCAGACCCGGGACTAGTCGGGGGACCCAGTACTTC. Translation: CASRPGTSRGTQYF.

This clone showed up just once. V gene TRBV6-5 combines with J gene TRBJ1-3, with 11 positions matching TRBD1. The CDR3 has 13 residues. Germline CDR1 MNHEY, CDR2 SVGAGI. V was pared by 10 bases and J by 7 bases, with 6 bases of the junction left unmatched. For the CDR3, the DNA is TGTGCCACCCGGGACAGGGGGAAGAACACCATATATTTT. Translating gives CATRDRGKNTIYF.

The gene calls are TRBV7-9 and TRBJ1-2; 8 nucleotides match TRBD1. With V trimmed by 7 bases and J by 4 bases, 8 bases remained unmatched. The CDR3 extends over 14 amino acids. The V gene's germline CDR1 is SEHNR and CDR2 FQNEAQ (reference sequence). CDR3 nucleotide sequence: TGTGCCAGCACCCCGACAGGGGCATTCTATGGCTACACCTTC. As protein: CASTPTGAFYGYTF.

The count of this clone is one. V usage is TRBV28 and J usage is TRBJ2-3; the match to TRBD2 covers 7 bases. V was clipped by 4 bases and J by 3 bases; unmatched bases: 4. This CDR3 is 14 amino acids long. Per germline, CDR1 MDHEN and CDR2 SYDVKM. The CDR3 sequence is CASSSGGRTDTQYF. CDR3 DNA: TGTGCCAGCAGTTCGGGCGGGAGAACAGATACGCAGTATTTT. Based on the CDR3 plus reference TRBV28 and TRBJ2-3, the full variable domain is DVKVTQSSRYLVKRTGEKVFLECVQDMDHENMFWYRQDPGLGLRLIYFSYDVKMKEKGDIPEGYSVSREKKERFSLILESASTNQTSMYLCASSSGGRTDTQYFGPGTRLTVL.

The chain recombines TRBV7-3 with TRBJ2-5; 7 nucleotides agree with TRBD1. This CDR3 has 14 residues. Germline CDR1 is SGHTA and CDR2 is FQGTGA. The junction had 6 bases not matched to a gene; V was cut back by 4 bases and J by 4 bases. CDR3 nucleotides: TGTGCCAGCAGCTCAGGGTCAGGGGGAGAGACCCAGTACTTC. As protein: CASSSGSGGETQYF. The full variable domain, rest sourced from reference TRBV7-3 and TRBJ2-5, is GAGVSQTPSNKVTEKGKYVELRCDPISGHTALYWYRQSLGQGPEFLIYFQGTGAADDSGLPNDRFFAVRPEGSVSTLKIQRTERGDSAVYLCASSSGSGGETQYFGPGTRLLVL.

The chain recombines TRBV12-5 with TRBJ1-4; 7 nucleotides agree with TRBD1. The V and J ends lost 2 bases and 5 bases, in that order; junction bases with no gene match: 11. CDR3 length: 17 residues. Germline V gives CDR1 LGHNT, CDR2 FRNRAP. CDR3 coding DNA: TGTGCTAGTGGTTTGACTTTCCTCCAGGGGGTAAATGAAAAACTGTTTTTT. Its protein product is CASGLTFLQGVNEKLFF.

This chain connects TRBV7-9 to TRBJ2-7; D is unresolved. The CDR3 has 13 residues. Looked up from germline, CDR1 is SEHNR and CDR2 is FQNEAQ (reference sequence). Trimming left V 1 base short and J 7 bases short, with 11 bases between. As DNA, the CDR3 is TGTGCCAGCAGCTTAGGAGGCCTGAGGGAGCAGTACTTC. Its translation is CASSLGGLREQYF.

This clone appeared once. The chain employs TRBV19 and TRBJ1-1; a possible D gene is TRBD1 (5 bases). CDR1 and CDR2 (germline): LNHDA, SQIVND (reference sequence). The CDR3 is 15 residues long. Between the trimmed V and J ends, which lost 2 bases and 5 bases, there was a span of 15 bases. The CDR3 protein is CASSIRGGTGTEAFF. DNA for the CDR3: TGTGCCAGTAGTATAAGGGGAGGGACGGGGACTGAAGCTTTCTTT.

This chain links TRBV2 with TRBJ2-6; TRBD2 matches 7 bases. Per germline, CDR1 SNHLY and CDR2 FYNNEI. V lost 4 bases and J lost 6; bases outside the gene matches: 9. This CDR3 is built from 16 residues. The CDR3 loop reads CASSGGEGTQANVLTF. In nucleotides, the CDR3 is TGTGCCAGCAGTGGGGGGGAGGGAACCCAGGCCAACGTCCTGACTTTC.

The V gene is TRBV7-9, the J gene TRBJ2-5, with D perhaps matching TRBD2 (5 bases). Germline CDR1 and CDR2: SEHNR and FQNEAQ (reference sequence). The CDR3 covers 15 residues. The V end lost 2 bases, the J end lost 5 bases, and 15 bases lay between the germline ends. For the CDR3, the DNA is TGTGCCAGCAGCTTATGGCGGAGAGGGTTGGAGACCCAGTACTTC. It translates to CASSLWRRGLETQYF. Supplemented by reference TRBV7-9 and TRBJ2-5, the full variable domain reads DTGVSQNPRHKITKRGQNVTFRCDPISEHNRLYWYRQTLGQGPEFLTYFQNEAQLEKSRLLSDRFSAERPKGSFSTLEIQRTEQGDSAMYLCASSLWRRGLETQYFGPGTRLLVL.

The J gene is TRBJ1-4, the V gene TRBV5-1; tentatively, D is TRBD1 (5 bases). Looked up from germline, CDR1 is SGHRS and CDR2 is YFSETQ. The CDR3 runs 15 residues. V was clipped by 0 bases and J by 4 bases, with 10 bases between them. CDR3 sequence (DNA): TGCGCCAGCAGCTTGGGGACAAAGAATAATGAAAAACTGTTTTTT. Protein product: CASSLGTKNNEKLFF.

Points on this clone: This likely came from a read error, as a far larger clone is one base away. The same CDR3 can be traced to other DNA sequences in this sample. In nucleotides, the CDR3 is TGCGCCAGCAGCTTGTCACAGGGATTCTACGAGCAATACTTC. Translation: CASSLSQGFYEQYF. The chain employs TRBV5-1 and TRBJ2-7, with a tentative D call TRBD1 (6 bases). The CDR3 contains 14 residues. Germline V lookup: CDR1 SGHRS, CDR2 YFSETQ.

The V and J genes are TRBV27 and TRBJ2-1; TRBD2 matches 7 bases. The V segment lost 2 bases and the J segment 6 bases; nucleotides outside the gene matches: 4. CDR3 length: 14 residues. CDR1 and CDR2 from the germline V gene are MNHEY and SMNVEV (reference sequence). As DNA, the CDR3 is TGTGCCAGCAGTTTAGGGGACTACTCCAATGAGCAGTTCTTC. Translating gives CASSLGDYSNEQFF.

The V and J genes are TRBV19 and TRBJ2-2; 10 bases are a match to TRBD2. This CDR3 has 18 amino acids. Germline lookup yields CDR1 LNHDA and CDR2 SQIVND (reference sequence). Trimming at V came to 6 bases and at J to 5 bases, leaving 15 bases not matched to a gene. The CDR3 DNA reads TGTGCCAGTAGCCGAAGGGGTTCTAGCGGGAGTTTAACCGGGGAGCTGTTTTTT. Translation gives CASSRRGSSGSLTGELFF.

The chain employs TRBV7-2 and TRBJ2-5; weak D call: TRBD2 (5 bases). Trimming pared 1 base from V and 1 base from J, leaving 10 bases between. This CDR3 comprises 15 residues. Germline values: CDR1 SGHTA, CDR2 FQGNSA. CDR3 DNA sequence: TGTGCCAGCAGCTTAGGGGCGGAGGTCCAAGAGACCCAGTACTTC. Translating gives CASSLGAEVQETQYF.

The V and J genes are TRBV5-6 and TRBJ1-3; D unclear. Trimming removed 0 bases from V and 0 bases from J, with 10 bases in between. This CDR3 is built from 16 residues. Germline CDR1 is SGHDT and CDR2 is YYEEEE. CDR3 region: CASSLGLGSSGNTIYF. CDR3 sequence (DNA): TGTGCCAGCAGCTTGGGCCTCGGGTCCTCTGGAAACACCATATATTTT.

A single count supports this clone. The chain uses TRBV2 and TRBJ2-3; the match to TRBD2 covers 10 bases. V dropped 6 bases and J dropped 0; count of bases not matched to a gene: 15. The CDR3 extends over 19 amino acids. CDR1 and CDR2 (germline): SNHLY, FYNNEI. The CDR3 DNA reads TGTGCCAGCAGCGACCCCTTTCTGACTAGCGGGCAAAGCACAGATACGCAGTATTTT. Residues: CASSDPFLTSGQSTDTQYF.

This clone was counted a single time. The chain combines TRBV7-2 with TRBJ2-7; TRBD2 matches at 12 bases. The CDR3 contains 16 residues. V shed 6 bases, J shed 5 bases, and the junction held 11 bases outside the gene matches. Germline V gene sequence: CDR1 SGHTA, CDR2 FQGNSA. CDR3 in DNA: TGTGCCAGCAGGACAACCCCTAGCGGGAGGGCCGACGAGCAGTACTTC. It encodes CASRTTPSGRADEQYF.

The J gene is TRBJ2-7, the V gene TRBV6-5; 9 positions agree with TRBD1. CDR3 length: 15 residues. J was trimmed by 5 bases and V by 7 bases; bases with no gene match: 12. Germline V lookup: CDR1 MNHEY, CDR2 SVGAGI. The CDR3 reads CASKDPGQGVHEQYF. Written as DNA, the CDR3 is TGTGCCAGCAAAGACCCGGGACAGGGAGTCCACGAGCAGTACTTC.

The rearrangement joins TRBV28 to TRBJ1-4, with 8 positions matching TRBD1. After removal of 7 bases from V and 4 bases from J, the junction contained 5 bases not matched to a gene. Germline lookup yields CDR1 MDHEN and CDR2 SYDVKM. The length of the CDR3 is 14 residues. CDR3 bases: TGTGCCAGCAAATACAGGGGGGATAATGAAAAACTGTTTTTT. This encodes CASKYRGDNEKLFF.

The chain joins TRBV27 to TRBJ1-1; D uncertain. Germline values: CDR1 MNHEY, CDR2 SMNVEV (reference sequence). This CDR3 is built from 15 residues. Trimming shortened V by 7 bases and J by 1 base, and 16 bases separated the two germline ends. For the CDR3, the DNA is TGTGCCAGCAAAAGGTGGCAGGTGACGAACACTGAAGCTTTCTTT. Translated, it gives CASKRWQVTNTEAFF.

The chain uses TRBV7-9 and TRBJ2-3; D remains ambiguous. Germline V lookup: CDR1 SEHNR, CDR2 FQNEAQ (reference sequence). The germline V and J ends were trimmed by 3 bases and 3 bases, with 4 bases remaining between them. This CDR3 contains 12 residues. The CDR3 DNA follows: TGTGCCAGCAGCTTTCAAACAGATACGCAGTATTTT. It codes for CASSFQTDTQYF. Full variable domain (rest looked up from reference TRBV7-9 and TRBJ2-3): DTGVSQNPRHKITKRGQNVTFRCDPISEHNRLYWYRQTLGQGPEFLTYFQNEAQLEKSRLLSDRFSAERPKGSFSTLEIQRTEQGDSAMYLCASSFQTDTQYFGPGTRLTVL.